This T cell receptor beta chain came from a study of cytomegalovirus exposure and HLA in healthy donors (dated by TCRdb to the late 2010s). In terms of the full investigation: An earlier analysis of 550 to 700 of the donors reported about 250 Gb of sequence data and 100 million to 130 million unique TCR beta sequences from some 180 million T cells. Around 330 gigabases of sequencing data and tens of millions of unique TCR sequences made up an early release that covered under 750 HLA-typed donors. Of the roughly 410 genotyped donors, 65% to 90% were placed in the genetic ancestry cluster associated with self-reported Caucasian donors. The study was designed to test whether signatures of past pathogen exposure could be identified by cataloging public T cell receptors. The study profiled the T cell repertoires of under 700 subjects by immunosequencing and related them to cytomegalovirus serostatus. Along with the roughly 700-subject first cohort, a separate validation cohort of roughly 110 different subjects was used. To predict cytomegalovirus infection status, the study combined high-throughput TCR immunosequencing, statistical association of individual TCRs with disease status, and machine learning. A later analysis re-examined previously published TCR beta repertoires from just over 650 donors and added high-resolution HLA genotyping to investigate patterns of TCR occurrence. Rather than using new phenotypic data, the later analysis identified candidate immune exposures from TCR beta sequences and from how often those sequences occurred across donors. To decide whether each TCR beta V gene segment behaved as functional or pseudogenic, an earlier analysis of over 500 of the donors relied on high-throughput TCR beta sequencing. Donor age, sex, ethnicity and CMV serostatus were compiled together with the repertoire data. A later genetic analysis used genome-wide SNP genotypes for about 60% of the 666 donors, treating that subset as a discovery cohort. Every discovery cohort repertoire had been produced on one sequencing platform. Both class I and class II loci were covered by HLA typing, at four-digit resolution. The number of typed donors differed by locus: about 629-630 for A, B, C, DRB1 and DQB1; approximately 540 for DQA1; 606 for DPA1; and around 450 for DPB1. Roughly five DR-DQ haplotypes were treated as single units for association and clustering because of strong linkage in the cohort. Among under 450 genotyped donors of the cohort, an average of 235,054 unique TCR beta nucleotide sequences were sequenced per donor, about a sixth of them non-productive. Results and caveats for the whole study, not just this receptor: A group of highly shared sequence variants was considered likely to be a technical artifact of the sequencing pipeline. A few of the identified cytomegalovirus-associated TCR beta chains were confirmed in vitro to be specific for cytomegalovirus antigens. The authors suggested that the approach could potentially be generalized to other disease states and immunological phenotypes. A further reported finding was that TCR beta sequences accurately predicted the HLA-A and HLA-B alleles for most subjects in the first cohort. An association between a missense DCLRE1C variant and V-gene and J-gene trimming of TCR beta chains was found in a later genetic analysis and replicated in an independent cohort. Compared with equally common non-associated chains, HLA-associated TCR beta chains in a later analysis were more clonally expanded and had lower generation probabilities. A later analysis reported that several top co-occurrence clusters appeared linked to parvovirus B19, influenza, CMV and Epstein-Barr virus. Roughly uniform sequencing depth across donors was assumed in presence/absence analyses, although this assumption may not hold. In a later genetic analysis, fewer N-insertions in productive TCRs were reported among donors in an Asian-associated ancestry cluster than the roughly 640-donor mean. Most TCR sequences were seen in very few donors, while some public TCRs were found in many individuals. In both the original and validation cohorts, the classifier was reported to diagnose cytomegalovirus status with high specificity and sensitivity. A later analysis found that most CMV-associated TCR beta chains appeared HLA-restricted, with HLA associations seemingly driven largely by CMV exposure. In a later analysis, 15,000 to 20,000 TCR beta sequences were associated with specific HLA alleles at a false discovery rate of 0.05. Some IMGT-functional V segments, including TRBV6-2 and TRBV6-3, could not be told apart with the 87-base-pair reads, so those segments were excluded. About 17 rarely observed V segments, including chromosome 9 orphons, were excluded from the earlier analysis of about 610 of the donors because counts were too low. In the study, 150 to 200 TCR beta chains were listed as associated with cytomegalovirus. In an earlier analysis of 587 of the donors, most TCR beta V segments were observed in productive rearrangements about 87% or about 30% of the time, broadly matching IMGT annotations. When HLA alleles, especially DR and DQ, strongly co-occurred, TCR associations were difficult to assign to individual alleles. In a later analysis, TCR association rates were found to vary across HLA loci, with the most associated TCRs seen for DRB1 alleles and the fewest for HLA-C alleles. Because HLA typing was missing for some donors at each locus, association tests included only the typed subset. The cohort was sequenced for TCR beta chains only, and without alpha or paired-chain data the features that could be detected were limited. Linkage disequilibrium might explain the correlated functional status among segregating V segments, but an unknown experimental factor could not be ruled out. For the cohort, immune exposure information was limited to CMV serostatus.

The CDR3 has 12 amino acids, counting the end cysteine and phenylalanine. Only the CDR3 DNA is retained, 36 bases long and in frame from the first base. The germline V gene provides CDR1 SGHRS and CDR2 YFSETQ. Trimming removed 4 bases from V and 5 bases from J, leaving 6 bases between the germline ends. The library was made by the immunoSEQ multiplex PCR assay. The multiplex PCR relied on a mix of 60 forward primers for TCR Vbeta segments and 13 reverse primers for TCR Jbeta segments. Amplification of the CDR3 region of rearranged TCR beta genes was performed with a multiplex PCR assay on genomic DNA. Amplified TCR beta libraries were sequenced as 87-base-pair reads on the Illumina HiSeq System. The published analysis was carried out like this. In a later analysis, 77 million or so unique TCR beta chains were counted across the 690 or so repertoires, and around 10 million of these chains were shared by at least two donors. Raw reads were error-corrected and collapsed into unique sequences with a nearest-neighbor algorithm that merged closely related sequences to remove PCR and sequencing errors. Alignment of CDR3 sequences to IMGT reference sequences was used to assign V, D and J gene segments. For a sequence to be retained, a match of at least six nucleotides to both a V gene segment and a J gene segment was required. A rearrangement counted as productive if the CDR3 had no stop codons and remained in frame with V and J, and every other rearrangement counted as non-productive. Following IMGT convention, CDR3 was defined as the stretch from the second conserved V-encoded cysteine to the conserved J-encoded phenylalanine. The earlier analysis of about 590 of the donors excluded sequences that lacked an unambiguous match to a single V gene segment. In an earlier analysis of 587 of the donors, V segments were called functional above 56.7% productive rearrangements and were called segregating when the between-donor standard deviation exceeded 5%. A statistical classification framework was developed to diagnose cytomegalovirus status using the catalog of TCR beta chain sequences. V and J gene assignment, in a later analysis, came from comparing TCR nucleotide sequences with IMGT/GENE-DB human TR gene sequences. A later analysis assigned CDR3 sequences and most-parsimonious VDJ recombination scenarios with the TCRdist pipeline. In a later analysis, every TCR beta chain was defined by the combination of its CDR3 amino acid sequence and its V-gene family, and reads without a unique V-gene family were dropped. A later analysis removed several hundred highly shared, low-generation-probability nucleotide sequences to deal with suspected cross-contamination and a sequencing artifact. In a later analysis, a clonal expansion index for each public chain was calculated from normalized within-repertoire ranks of inferred template counts. In a later analysis, generation probabilities were computed using a VDJ recombination model fitted to out-of-frame rearrangements, and the results were checked against IGoR. A later analysis scored TCR-TCR, TCR-HLA and TCR-CMV co-occurrence with hypergeometric tests, applying a repertoire-size bias correction to TCR pairs. A later analysis estimated false discovery rates by permuting HLA or CMV assignments 20 times. A later analysis grouped co-occurring TCRs with DBSCAN, adding TCRdist sequence similarity when clustering within HLA-allele-positive subsets. Repertoires with fewer than 30,000 or more than 120,000 public chains were left out of co-occurrence clustering, as were a handful of repertoires with anomalous nucleotide sharing. TCRdb provides this immuneACCESS table in a form limited to in-frame rearrangements. Some clones are lacking; in checked studies, under half of them reflect an unresolved V gene, and why the rest are absent is not known. That table is the source of V, J and clone size, and D and trimming were worked out from the DNA. Here the sample has 130,000 to 150,000 clones; approximately 80% occur a single time. The ten largest clonotypes hold approximately 6% of the sample.

A note on this clone: The specificity of this receptor is unknown. No base qualities exist here, and no much larger clone lies one base off it.

The cohort consisted of 670 or so healthy bone marrow donors. Cohort members were all nominally healthy when sampled, although unrecorded immune exposures were likely present. The donor was CMV seropositive and was included in the group of 250 to 350 seropositive cohort members. A peripheral blood sample was provided by each donor, and peripheral blood mononuclear cells were used for TCR beta sequencing. The Qiagen DNeasy Blood Extraction Kit was used to extract genomic DNA from the blood cell samples. The sample consisted of PBMCs. The source is a man aged 25 to 40 in good health and CMV-seropositive. The V gene is TRBV5-1 and the J gene is TRBJ1-4, with no reliable assignment of the D segment. The sequence in DNA is TGCGCCAGCAGCATCGGGAATGAAAAACTGTTTTTT. This sequence encodes CASSIGNEKLFF.